This T cell receptor beta chain was profiled in a study of metastatic and nonmetastatic thyroid tumors. Study in general: Comparison of repertoires was carried out across blood and tumor or nodule tissue from malignant and benign thyroid patients.

Germline V gene sequence: CDR1 DFQATT, CDR2 SNEGSKA (reference sequence). Trimming took 1 base from V and 8 from J, leaving 14 bases between them. The CDR3 sequence is 14 residues long. No patient received treatment before thyroid surgery. General observations from the study: The study reportedly found significantly higher TCR beta diversity in malignant thyroid tumors than benign nodules, in blood and tumor.

Concerning this clone itself: What it recognizes is unknown.

Under the authors' procedure: The study took CDR3 differences across clinicopathological groups and made a distant-metastasis classifier for papillary thyroid cancer from them. TCRdb re-clonotyped the PCR reads through MiXCR. None of the V and J calls come from the authors' own analysis; TCRdb made them. The sample includes 5,000 to 6,000 clones, under 35% of them seen just once. Sequencing was carried out using adjacent normal tissue. This TCR came from a female donor with papillary thyroid cancer or a benign thyroid nodule (not recorded which). Some clones in this sample may be carry-over from other donors' samples. The gene calls are TRBV20-1 and TRBJ2-2; no definite D call. The CDR3 protein is CSARGLTAVGELFF. CDR3 sequence (DNA): TGCAGTGCTAGAGGTTTGACTGCGGTGGGGGAGCTGTTTTTT.